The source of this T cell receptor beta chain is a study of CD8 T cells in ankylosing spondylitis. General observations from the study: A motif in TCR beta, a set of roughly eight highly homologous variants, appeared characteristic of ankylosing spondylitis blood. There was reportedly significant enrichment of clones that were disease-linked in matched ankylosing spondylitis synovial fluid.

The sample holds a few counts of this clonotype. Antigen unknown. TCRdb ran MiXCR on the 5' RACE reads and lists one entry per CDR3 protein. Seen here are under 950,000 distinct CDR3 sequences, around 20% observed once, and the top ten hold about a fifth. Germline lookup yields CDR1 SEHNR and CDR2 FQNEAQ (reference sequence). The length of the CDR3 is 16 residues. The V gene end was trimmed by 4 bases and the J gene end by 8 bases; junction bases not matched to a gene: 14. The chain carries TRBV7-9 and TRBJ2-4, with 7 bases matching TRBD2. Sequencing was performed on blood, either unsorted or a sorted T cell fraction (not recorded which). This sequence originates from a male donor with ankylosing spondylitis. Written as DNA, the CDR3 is TGTGCCAGCAGCTACGCGGGAGTAGAGGGATTTGACATTCAGTACTTC. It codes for CASSYAGVEGFDIQYF. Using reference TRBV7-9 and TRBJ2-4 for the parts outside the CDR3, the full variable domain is DTGVSQNPRHKITKRGQNVTFRCDPISEHNRLYWYRQTLGQGPEFLTYFQNEAQLEKSRLLSDRFSAERPKGSFSTLEIQRTEQGDSAMYLCASSYAGVEGFDIQYFGAGTRLSVL.